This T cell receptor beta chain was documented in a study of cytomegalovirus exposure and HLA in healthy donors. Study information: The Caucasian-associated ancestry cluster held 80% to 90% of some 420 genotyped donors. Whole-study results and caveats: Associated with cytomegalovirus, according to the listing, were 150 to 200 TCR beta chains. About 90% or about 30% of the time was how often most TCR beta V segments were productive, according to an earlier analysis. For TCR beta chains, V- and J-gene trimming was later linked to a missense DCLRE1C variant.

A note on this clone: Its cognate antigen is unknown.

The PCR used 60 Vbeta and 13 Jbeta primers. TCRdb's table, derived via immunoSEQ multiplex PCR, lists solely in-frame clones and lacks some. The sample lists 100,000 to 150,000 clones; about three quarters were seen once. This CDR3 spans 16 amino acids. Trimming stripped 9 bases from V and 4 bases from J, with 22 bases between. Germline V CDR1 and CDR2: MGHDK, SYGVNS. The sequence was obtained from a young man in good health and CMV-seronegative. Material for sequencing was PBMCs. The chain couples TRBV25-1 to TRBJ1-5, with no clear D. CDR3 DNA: TGTGCCAGGCCGGAAGCAAGGAGTAATAAAAATCAGCCCCAGCATTTT. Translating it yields CARPEARSNKNQPQHF.